A single sample is the source of the 5 T cell receptor beta chains below, sequenced in a study of CD8 T cells in ankylosing spondylitis. TCRdb re-called the 5' RACE reads with MiXCR, one entry per CDR3 protein. This sample yields 130,000 or so distinct CDR3 sequences, of which roughly a sixth are seen a single time; approximately 30% belongs to the top ten. These receptors have no identified antigens. Whole-study findings and limits: Roughly eight highly homologous variants formed a TCR beta motif that appeared characteristic of ankylosing spondylitis blood.

Input material: blood, either unsorted or a sorted T cell fraction (not recorded which). These receptors all stem from a male donor with ankylosing spondylitis.

This clonotype has only a few counts. The V call is TRBV11-1, the J call TRBJ2-3; D remains ambiguous. Germline CDR1 reads SGHAT; CDR2 reads FQDESV (reference sequence). V lost 2 bases and J lost 0, with 9 bases in between. The CDR3 covers 15 residues. Here the CDR3 DNA reads TGTGCCAGCAGCTTACTTTCTAGGAGCACAGATACGCAGTATTTT. Its protein product is CASSLLSRSTDTQYF.

The V call is TRBV12-3 or TRBV12-4, the J call TRBJ1-2; a possible D gene is TRBD1 (6 bases). This CDR3 is built from 13 residues. V lost 5 bases and J 11 bases, leaving 18 bases between the germline ends. The CDR3 region has the DNA TGTGCCAGCAGTCTGGGACACCGGTTCTGGTACACCTTC. Translated, it gives CASSLGHRFWYTF.

This rearrangement joins TRBV20-1 to TRBJ2-7; D is perhaps TRBD1 or TRBD2 (5 bases each). CDR3 length equals 13 residues. The germline CDR1 and CDR2 sequences are DFQATT and SNEGSKA (reference sequence). The ends were cut back, 6 bases at V and 1 base at J, with 13 bases in the middle. This CDR3 reads CSARDGRSYEQYF. CDR3 DNA sequence: TGCAGTGCCCGGGACGGACGGTCCTACGAGCAGTACTTC.

This clonotype was detected a few times. The chain is built from TRBV7-6 and TRBJ2-3, with a tentative D call TRBD2 (6 bases). This CDR3 contains 13 residues. V lost 5 bases and J 4 bases, leaving 10 bases between the germline ends. CDR1 SGHVS and CDR2 FNYEAQ come from the germline V gene. The CDR3 protein is CASSAGGADTQYF. The CDR3, as DNA: TGTGCCAGCAGCGCCGGGGGTGCAGATACGCAGTATTTT.

In its sample, this clonotype was seen a few times. This sequence joins TRBV6-1 and TRBJ2-3, with D tentatively TRBD2 (6 bases). Germline V gene lookup returns CDR1 MNHNS and CDR2 SASEGT. Trimming took 10 bases from V and 2 from J, leaving 10 bases between them. The CDR3 is 12 amino acids. The DNA for the CDR3 is TGTGCCACCCGGGAGCCCACAGATACGCAGTATTTT. Translation gives CATREPTDTQYF.